Following are 19 T cell receptor beta chains from one sample sequenced in a study of T cells after yellow fever vaccination. TCRdb reprocessed the 5' RACE reads via MiXCR and lists one record per CDR3 protein. Of hundreds of thousands of distinct CDR3 sequences in the sample, approximately 8% were seen once. The source was PBMCs, collected roughly 47 days after the first yellow fever vaccination. Every receptor here comes from a man younger than 35 who received the YFV17D yellow fever vaccine.

This clonotype was picked up a small number of times. The chain is built from TRBV18 and TRBJ2-7, with D possibly matching TRBD2 (5 bases). The CDR3 extends over 15 amino acids. The ends were cut back, 3 bases at V and 9 bases at J, with 21 bases in the middle. CDR1 is KGHSH, CDR2 LQKENI, per germline. CDR3 amino acids: CASSPGSLERGVQYF. CDR3 coding DNA: TGTGCCAGCTCACCCGGGTCACTAGAACGAGGAGTGCAGTACTTC.

This chain connects TRBV6-5 to TRBJ2-7; a possible D gene is TRBD1 (5 bases). V lost 4 bases to trimming and J lost 3 bases, with 10 bases between them. Germline assignment: CDR1 MNHEY and CDR2 SVGAGI. The CDR3 covers 13 residues. This CDR3 is CASSLSGFYEQYF. The CDR3 DNA sequence: TGTGCCAGCAGTTTGTCAGGGTTCTACGAGCAGTACTTC.

About this clonotype: Germline is not matched at one junction end, which may reflect a read error. The CDR3 loop reads CASSPGKYNEQFF. CDR3 nucleotide sequence: TGTGCTAGCAGCCCCGGGAAGTACAATGAGCAGTTCTTC. The V and J genes are TRBV7-7 and TRBJ2-1; possibly TRBD2 for D (5 bases). The germline gives CDR1 SSHAT, CDR2 FNYEAQ (reference sequence). There are 13 residues in the CDR3.

This clonotype was counted a few times. The CDR3, as DNA: TGTGCCAGCAGCGGAGGGGGGACCCTTAATGAAAAACTGTTTTTT. Amino acid sequence: CASSGGGTLNEKLFF. This rearrangement joins TRBV2 to TRBJ1-4, with D possibly being TRBD1 (6 bases). Germline V lookup: CDR1 SNHLY, CDR2 FYNNEI. The CDR3 is 15 amino acids. Trimming took off 6 bases at V and 4 bases at J, with 15 bases between the two ends.

This clonotype was picked up many times. The V call is TRBV12-3 or TRBV12-4, the J call TRBJ1-5; 11 bases fit TRBD1. CDR3 length equals 14 residues. J gave up 11 bases and V 5 bases, and 8 bases lay outside the gene matches. The CDR3 region has the DNA TGTGCCAGCAGTCCGGGACAGGGGGAGGGATCCCAGCATTTT. Translation gives CASSPGQGEGSQHF.

This clonotype was counted between two and nine times. The chain has TRBV2 and TRBJ2-5; 7 nucleotides align to TRBD1. This CDR3 region has 11 residues. Germline CDR1 SNHLY, CDR2 FYNNEI. V was pared by 8 bases and J by 3 bases, with 0 bases of the junction left unmatched. Here the CDR3 DNA reads TGTGCCAGCGACAGGGAAGAGACCCAGTACTTC. This translates into CASDREETQYF.

In this sample, this clonotype turned up a few times. CDR3 amino acids: CASSYTGGENIQYF. CDR3 in DNA: TGTGCCAGCAGCTACACGGGGGGTGAGAACATTCAGTACTTC. The genes are TRBV6-5 and TRBJ2-4; 7 bases match TRBD2. V shed 6 bases and J 7 bases; nucleotides not matched to a gene: 9. The CDR3 covers 14 residues. CDR1 and CDR2 (germline): MNHEY, SVGAGI.

The chain links TRBV27 to TRBJ1-4, with D perhaps TRBD1 (6 bases). V lost 6 bases and J 7 bases, leaving 15 bases between the germline ends. The CDR3 consists of 14 residues. Germline V gene lookup returns CDR1 MNHEY and CDR2 SMNVEV (reference sequence). The CDR3 DNA sequence: TGTGCCAGCAGAAGTCTCAGGGGTGGTGAAAAACTGTTTTTT. This codes for CASRSLRGGEKLFF.

In this sample, this clonotype turned up a few times. CDR3 region: CASSQNTDNEQFF. The CDR3 region has the DNA TGTGCCAGCTCCCAAAACACGGACAATGAGCAGTTCTTC. This rearrangement joins TRBV18 to TRBJ2-1; D remains unclear. The CDR3 runs to 13 residues. The V and J ends lost 6 bases and 5 bases respectively, with 11 bases between them. Germline V gene lookup returns CDR1 KGHSH and CDR2 LQKENI.

In this sample, this clonotype turned up many times. V and J are TRBV30 and TRBJ2-5; TRBD1 matches 9 bases. Germline loops: CDR1 GTSNPN, CDR2 SVGIG (reference sequence). The J segment lost 5 bases and the V segment lost 4 bases, leaving 8 bases of the junction unmatched. The CDR3 runs 14 residues. The CDR3 sequence is CAWTPTGGKETQYF. The CDR3, as DNA: TGTGCCTGGACCCCTACAGGGGGCAAGGAGACCCAGTACTTC. Filled out from reference TRBV30 and TRBJ2-5, the complete variable domain reads SQTIHQWPATLVQPVGSPLSLECTVEGTSNPNLYWYRQAAGRGLQLLFYSVGIGQISSEVPQNLSASRPQDRQFILSSKKLLLSDSGFYLCAWTPTGGKETQYFGPGTRLLVL.

This clonotype occurred a few times. The genes are TRBV19 and TRBJ2-1; D unresolved. Per germline, CDR1 LNHDA and CDR2 SQIVND (reference sequence). V lost 5 bases and J lost 5, with 10 bases in between. The CDR3 runs 13 residues. CDR3 loop: CASSPTSNNEQFF. DNA for the CDR3: TGTGCCAGTAGTCCCACAAGTAACAATGAGCAGTTCTTC.

This clonotype was recorded at least ten times. The V and J genes are TRBV18 and TRBJ2-5, with a tentative D call TRBD2 (6 bases). This CDR3 has 14 amino acids. V dropped 6 bases and J dropped 5 bases, with 16 bases sitting between them. CDR1 is KGHSH and CDR2 is LQKENI in the germline V gene. CDR3 in amino acids: CASSRQGGVETQYF. The CDR3 nucleotides are TGTGCCAGCTCCCGCCAGGGAGGAGTTGAGACCCAGTACTTC.

The genes are TRBV7-6 and TRBJ2-1; the match to TRBD2 covers 11 bases. J lost 7 bases, V lost 7 bases, and 12 bases had no gene match. This CDR3 has 16 residues. From germline, CDR1 is SGHVS and CDR2 FNYEAQ. The DNA of the CDR3 is TGTGCCAGCAAGGGGAGTAGCGGGGGGGTAGATAATGAGCAGTTCTTC. It specifies CASKGSSGGVDNEQFF.

This clonotype occurred a few times. The chain employs TRBV29-1 and TRBJ2-5, with TRBD1 matching 11 bases. With 4 bases clipped from V and 2 bases from J, the junction kept 6 bases outside the gene matches. This CDR3 contains 15 residues. Germline CDR1 and CDR2: SQVTM and ANQGSEA. In DNA form, the CDR3 reads TGCAGCGTTGTCCGGGACAGGGGGTTTCAAGAGACCCAGTACTTC. This translates into CSVVRDRGFQETQYF. Variable domain in full (rest from reference TRBV29-1 and TRBJ2-5): SAVISQKPSRDICQRGTSLTIQCQVDSQVTMMFWYRQQPGQSLTLIATANQGSEATYESGFVIDKFPISRPNLTFSTLTVSNMSPEDSSIYLCSVVRDRGFQETQYFGPGTRLLVL.

This clonotype was seen a few times. The V and J genes are TRBV18 and TRBJ2-5; 9 bases match TRBD2. The J segment lost 7 bases and the V segment lost 0 bases, leaving 12 bases of the junction unmatched. The germline CDR1 and CDR2 sequences are KGHSH and LQKENI. CDR3 length equals 17 residues. CDR3 protein: CASSPPSVAGAVRTQYF. CDR3 nucleotide sequence: TGTGCCAGCTCACCACCGTCGGTAGCGGGGGCCGTTCGGACCCAGTACTTC.

This clonotype has more than one count but fewer than ten. The chain employs TRBV27 and TRBJ1-5; 8 nucleotides agree with TRBD1. Germline V CDR1 and CDR2: MNHEY, SMNVEV (reference sequence). V trimming: 0 bases; J trimming: 1 base; junction bases outside the gene matches: 2. This CDR3 spans 16 amino acids. The CDR3 coding sequence is TGTGCCAGCAGTTTATCTTGGGACAGGAGCAATCAGCCCCAGCATTTT. It translates to CASSLSWDRSNQPQHF.

This clonotype was counted only a few times. The chain joins TRBV15 to TRBJ2-3; 7 bases agree with TRBD1. Germline CDR1 reads LNHNV; CDR2 reads YYDKDF (reference sequence). There are 16 residues in the CDR3. Trimming took 5 bases from V and 2 from J; bases not matched to a gene: 10. The CDR3, as DNA: TGTGCCACCAGCGACGGGACAGCTTACGCCACAGATACGCAGTATTTT. It translates to CATSDGTAYATDTQYF.

Only a few counts were recorded for this clonotype. The gene calls are TRBV6-2 or TRBV6-3 and TRBJ1-1, with D uncertain. V was clipped by 7 bases and J by 4 bases, with 19 bases between them. The germline V gene encodes CDR1 MNHEY and CDR2 SVGEGT. This CDR3 contains 15 residues. For the CDR3, the DNA is TGTGCCAGCACCCCCAGGACGGATCCCGGCACTGAAGCTTTCTTT. Translation: CASTPRTDPGTEAFF.

This clonotype has just a few counts. The V and J genes are TRBV10-3 and TRBJ1-3, with D possibly being TRBD1 (6 bases). This CDR3 contains 11 residues. The germline V gene has CDR1 ENHRY and CDR2 SYGVKD. The ends were cut back, 9 bases at V and 9 bases at J, with 12 bases in the middle. The CDR3 protein is CAMGTGLTIYF. The CDR3, as DNA: TGTGCCATGGGAACAGGGCTCACCATATATTTT.